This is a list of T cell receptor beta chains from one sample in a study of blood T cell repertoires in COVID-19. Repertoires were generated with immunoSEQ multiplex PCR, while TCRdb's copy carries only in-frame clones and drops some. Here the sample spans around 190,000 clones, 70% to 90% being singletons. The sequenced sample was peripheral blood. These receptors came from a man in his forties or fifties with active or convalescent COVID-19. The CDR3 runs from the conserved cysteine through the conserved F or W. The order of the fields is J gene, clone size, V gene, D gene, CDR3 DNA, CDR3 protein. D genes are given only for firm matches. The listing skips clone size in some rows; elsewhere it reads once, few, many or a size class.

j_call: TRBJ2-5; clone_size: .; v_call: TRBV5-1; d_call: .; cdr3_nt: TGCGCCAGCAGCTTGGCCGGGCCGGGGCAAGAGACCCAGTACTTC; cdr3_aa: CASSLAGPGQETQYF
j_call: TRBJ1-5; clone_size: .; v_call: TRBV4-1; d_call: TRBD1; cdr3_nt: TGCGCCAGCAGCCAAGCCTGGGACAGGGAGAATCAGCCCCAGCATTTT; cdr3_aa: CASSQAWDRENQPQHF
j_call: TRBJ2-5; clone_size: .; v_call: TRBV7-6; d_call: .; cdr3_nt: TGTGCCAGCAGCTTATCGTTGCTCACTGCCCAAGAGACCCAGTACTTC; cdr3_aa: CASSLSLLTAQETQYF
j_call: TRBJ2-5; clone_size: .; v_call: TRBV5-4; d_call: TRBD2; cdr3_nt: TGTGCCAGCAGCGGGGAGCGGGGGCCGGGGGGGGAGACCCAGTACTTC; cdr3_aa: CASSGERGPGGETQYF
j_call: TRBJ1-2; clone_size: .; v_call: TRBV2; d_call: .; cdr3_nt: TGTGCCAGCAGGCCCACTGGTGTCGGCTATGGCTACACCTTC; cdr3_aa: CASRPTGVGYGYTF
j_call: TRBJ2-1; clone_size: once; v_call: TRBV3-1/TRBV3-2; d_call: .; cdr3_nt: TGTGCCAGCAGCCAAGATAAAGACTCCGGCGCTAGTGAGCAGTTCTTC; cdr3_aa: CASSQDKDSGASEQFF
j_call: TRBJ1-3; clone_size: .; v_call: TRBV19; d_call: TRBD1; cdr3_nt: TGTGCCAGTAGTATAGATCGGGCGGGACAGCATAACACCATATATTTT; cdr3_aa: CASSIDRAGQHNTIYF
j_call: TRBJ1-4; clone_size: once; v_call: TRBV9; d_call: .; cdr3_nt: TGTGCCAGCAGCAAAGAAAGGGGGACGGGGGAAAAACTGTTTTTT; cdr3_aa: CASSKERGTGEKLFF
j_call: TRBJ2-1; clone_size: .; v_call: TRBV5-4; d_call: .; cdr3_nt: TGTGCCAGCAGCTTTGGTGGCGGCTTCAATGAGCAGTTCTTC; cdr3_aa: CASSFGGGFNEQFF
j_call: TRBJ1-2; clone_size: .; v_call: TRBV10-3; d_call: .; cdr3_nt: TGTGCCATCAGTTCCCCTGACGGGGGACATGGCTACACCTTC; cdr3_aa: CAISSPDGGHGYTF
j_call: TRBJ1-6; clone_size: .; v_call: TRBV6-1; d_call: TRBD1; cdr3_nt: TGTGCCAGCAGTGAAGCGGCAGGGGGCTTGAATTCACCCCTCCACTTT; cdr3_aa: CASSEAAGGLNSPLHF
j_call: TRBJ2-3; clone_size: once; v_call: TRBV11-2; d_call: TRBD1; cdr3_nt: TGTGCCAGCAGGGGACAGGGGGAAGGCACAGATACGCAGTATTTT; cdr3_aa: CASRGQGEGTDTQYF
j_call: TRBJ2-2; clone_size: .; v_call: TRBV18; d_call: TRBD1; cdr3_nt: TGTGCCAGCTCTCATTACTCCGGGACAGAGACCGGGGAGCTGTTTTTT; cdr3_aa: CASSHYSGTETGELFF
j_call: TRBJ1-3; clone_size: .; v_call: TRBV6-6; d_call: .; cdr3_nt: TGTGCCAGCAGTTACACAGCCGGAAACACCATATATTTT; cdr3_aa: CASSYTAGNTIYF
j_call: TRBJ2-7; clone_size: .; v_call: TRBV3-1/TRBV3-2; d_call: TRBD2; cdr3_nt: TGTGCCAGCAGCCAAGATCTGGCTAGCGGCCGCTACGAGCAGTACTTC; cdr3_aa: CASSQDLASGRYEQYF
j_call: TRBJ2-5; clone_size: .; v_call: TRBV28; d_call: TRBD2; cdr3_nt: TGTGCCAGCATACCGGGACTAGCGGTTCAAGAGACCCAGTACTTC; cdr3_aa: CASIPGLAVQETQYF
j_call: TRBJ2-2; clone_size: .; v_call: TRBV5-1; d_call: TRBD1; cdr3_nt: TGCGCCAGCAGCTTGGCACAGGGGCGGGTCGGGGAGCTGTTTTTT; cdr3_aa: CASSLAQGRVGELFF
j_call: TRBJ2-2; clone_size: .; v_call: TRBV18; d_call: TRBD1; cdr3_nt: TGTGCCAGCTCGCCGGGACAGGGGGCCCCTGGGGAGCTGTTTTTT; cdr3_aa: CASSPGQGAPGELFF
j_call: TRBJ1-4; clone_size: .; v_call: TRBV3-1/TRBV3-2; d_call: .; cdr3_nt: TGTGCCAGCAGCCAAGACAGGTACAATGAAAAACTGTTTTTT; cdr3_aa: CASSQDRYNEKLFF
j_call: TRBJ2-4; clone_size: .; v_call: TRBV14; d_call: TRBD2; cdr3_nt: TGTGCCAGCAGCCAAGGAGTAGCGGGAACCCAGTACTTC; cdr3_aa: CASSQGVAGTQYF
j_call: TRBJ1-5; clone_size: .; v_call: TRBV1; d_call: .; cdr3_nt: TGCACCAGCAGCCAAGACAGGTCCTCCAATAGCAATCAGCCCCAGCATTTT; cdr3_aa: CTSSQDRSSNSNQPQHF
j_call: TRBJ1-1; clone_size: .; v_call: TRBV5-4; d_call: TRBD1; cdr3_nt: TGTGCCAGCAGCCTGGACAGGGGCCCTGAAGCTTTCTTT; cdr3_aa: CASSLDRGPEAFF
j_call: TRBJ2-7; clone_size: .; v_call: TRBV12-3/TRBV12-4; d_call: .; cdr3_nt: TGTGCCAGCAGTACCGGGAGCGGCCCGGAGCGGTACTTC; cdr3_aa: CASSTGSGPERYF
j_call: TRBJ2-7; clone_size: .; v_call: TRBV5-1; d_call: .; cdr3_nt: TGCGCCAGCAGCTTCCTCGGGTCACCCAACTCCTACGAGCAGTACTTC; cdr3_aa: CASSFLGSPNSYEQYF
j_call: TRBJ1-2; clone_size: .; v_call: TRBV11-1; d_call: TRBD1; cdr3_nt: TGTGCCAGCAGCTTAGGGGGACAGAACTATGGCTACACCTTC; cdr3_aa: CASSLGGQNYGYTF
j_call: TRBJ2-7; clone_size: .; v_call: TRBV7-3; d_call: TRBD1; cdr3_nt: TGTGCCAGCAGCTTAACAGGGGGCAACGAGCAGTACTTC; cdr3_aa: CASSLTGGNEQYF
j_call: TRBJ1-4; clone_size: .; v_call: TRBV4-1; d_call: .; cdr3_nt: TGCGCCAGCAGCCAGGATCCAACTGAGGGTTACGAAAAACTGTTTTTT; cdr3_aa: CASSQDPTEGYEKLFF
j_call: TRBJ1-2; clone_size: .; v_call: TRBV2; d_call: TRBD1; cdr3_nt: TGTGCCAGCAGTGAAGGAGCCCGCACAGGGGGCGTCCGCTACACCTTC; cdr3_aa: CASSEGARTGGVRYTF
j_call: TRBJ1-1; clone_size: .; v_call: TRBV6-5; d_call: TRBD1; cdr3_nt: TGTGCCAGCATCTTGGACAGGGCTAGCGCTGAAGCTTTCTTT; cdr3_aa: CASILDRASAEAFF
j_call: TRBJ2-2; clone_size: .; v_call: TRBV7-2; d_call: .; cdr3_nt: TGTGCCAGCAGCCCCCAGGGAACGTACGCGAACACCGGGGAGCTGTTTTTT; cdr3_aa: CASSPQGTYANTGELFF
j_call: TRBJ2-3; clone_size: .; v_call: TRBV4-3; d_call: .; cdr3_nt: TGCGCCAGCAGCCAAGTACAGGGAACAGATACGCAGTATTTT; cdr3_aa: CASSQVQGTDTQYF
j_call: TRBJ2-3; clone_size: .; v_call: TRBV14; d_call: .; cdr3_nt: TGTGCCAGCAGCCAAGTAGTGGGGGCCACAGATACGCAGTATTTT; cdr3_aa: CASSQVVGATDTQYF
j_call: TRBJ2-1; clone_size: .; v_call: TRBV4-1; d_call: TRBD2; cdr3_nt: TGCGCCAGCAGCTCCGGGGCTAGCGGGAGGTTTAATGAGCAGTTCTTC; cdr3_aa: CASSSGASGRFNEQFF
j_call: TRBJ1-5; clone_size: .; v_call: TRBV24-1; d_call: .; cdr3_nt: TGTGCCACCAGTGAGGCAAATCAGGGTAGCAATCAGCCCCAGCATTTT; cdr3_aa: CATSEANQGSNQPQHF
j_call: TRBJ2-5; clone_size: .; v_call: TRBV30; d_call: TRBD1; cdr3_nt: TGTGCCTGGAGTGAGGGGACAGCAAGGGGGGAGACCCAGTACTTC; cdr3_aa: CAWSEGTARGETQYF
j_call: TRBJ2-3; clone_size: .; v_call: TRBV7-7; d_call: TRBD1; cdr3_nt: TGTGCCAGCAGCGGGACAGGGGGATCAGATACGCAGTATTTT; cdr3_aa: CASSGTGGSDTQYF
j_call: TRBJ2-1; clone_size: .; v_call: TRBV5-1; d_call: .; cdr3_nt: TGCGCCAGCAGCTTCCCCCCGGGTGAGCAGTTCTTC; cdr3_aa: CASSFPPGEQFF
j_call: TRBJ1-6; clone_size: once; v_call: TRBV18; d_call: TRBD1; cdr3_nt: TGTGCCAGCTCACCACCCGGGGGACAGGGAATGTCACCCCTCCACTTT; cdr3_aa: CASSPPGGQGMSPLHF
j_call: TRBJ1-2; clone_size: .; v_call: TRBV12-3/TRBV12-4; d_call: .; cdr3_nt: TGTGCCAGCGTATTTCAGGGGACGAGTGGCTACACCTTC; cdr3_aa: CASVFQGTSGYTF
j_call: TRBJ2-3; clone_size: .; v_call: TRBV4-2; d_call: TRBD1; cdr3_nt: TGTGCCAGCAGCCAACCAGGGGGTACATCTAGCACAGATACGCAGTATTTT; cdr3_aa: CASSQPGGTSSTDTQYF
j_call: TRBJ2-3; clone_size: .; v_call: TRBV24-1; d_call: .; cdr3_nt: TGTGCCACCGGGCTGGGTAGCACAGATACGCAGTATTTT; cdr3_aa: CATGLGSTDTQYF
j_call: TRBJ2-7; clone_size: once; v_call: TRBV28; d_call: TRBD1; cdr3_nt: TGTGCCAGCAGTTTCGACAGGGGGCGGAACGAGCAGTACTTC; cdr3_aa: CASSFDRGRNEQYF
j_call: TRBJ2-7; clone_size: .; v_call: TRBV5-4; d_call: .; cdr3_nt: TGTGCCAGCAGCTTGGGCGGGATAGGGTCCTACGAGCAGTACTTC; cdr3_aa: CASSLGGIGSYEQYF
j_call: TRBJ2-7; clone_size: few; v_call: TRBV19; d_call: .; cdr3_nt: TGTGCCAGCTCGAGCGTGGCAGGGCTCGAGCAGTACTTC; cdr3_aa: CASSSVAGLEQYF
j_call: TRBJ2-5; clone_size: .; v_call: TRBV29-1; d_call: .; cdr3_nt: TGCAGCGTCCGAGATGGAGGAGAGACCCAGTACTTC; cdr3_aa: CSVRDGGETQYF
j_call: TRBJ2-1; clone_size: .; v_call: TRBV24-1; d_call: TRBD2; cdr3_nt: TGTGCCACCAGTGAGACCCCTCTTGGACTAGCGGGGAACAATGAGCAGTTCTTC; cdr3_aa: CATSETPLGLAGNNEQFF
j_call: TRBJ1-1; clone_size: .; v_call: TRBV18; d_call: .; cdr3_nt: TGTGCCAGCTCACCAGGGACATCGAACACTGAAGCTTTCTTT; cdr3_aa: CASSPGTSNTEAFF
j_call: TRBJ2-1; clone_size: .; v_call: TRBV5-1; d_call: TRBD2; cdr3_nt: TGCGCCAGCAGCTTGGGACTAGCGCCGGTTAATGAGCAGTTCTTC; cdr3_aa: CASSLGLAPVNEQFF
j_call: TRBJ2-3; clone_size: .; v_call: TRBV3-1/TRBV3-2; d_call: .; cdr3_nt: TGTGCCAGCAGCCCCCTCTCAGATACGCAGTATTTT; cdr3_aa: CASSPLSDTQYF
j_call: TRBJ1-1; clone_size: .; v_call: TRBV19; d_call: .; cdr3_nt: TGTGCCAGTAGTATTTCGTCAGTGCTGAACACTGAAGCTTTCTTT; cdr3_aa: CASSISSVLNTEAFF
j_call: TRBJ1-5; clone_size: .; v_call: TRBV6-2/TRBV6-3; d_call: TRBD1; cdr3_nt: TGTGCCAGCAGTCCCGGGACAGGAAGTAATAGCAATCAGCCCCAGCATTTT; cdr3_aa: CASSPGTGSNSNQPQHF
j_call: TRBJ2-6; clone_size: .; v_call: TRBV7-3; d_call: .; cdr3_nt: TGTGCCAGCAGCTCGTCCCAGGGTTTGTATGGGGCCAACGTCCTGACTTTC; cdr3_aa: CASSSSQGLYGANVLTF
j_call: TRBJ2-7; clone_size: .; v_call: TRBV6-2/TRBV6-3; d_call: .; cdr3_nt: TGTGCCAGCAGCCCTTGGGGTAGCGGCTCATCCTACGAGCAGTACTTC; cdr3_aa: CASSPWGSGSSYEQYF
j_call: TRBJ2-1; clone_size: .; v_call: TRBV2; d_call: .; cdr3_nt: TGTGCCAGCACCAAAGGGACAACTCTCGGAGAGCAGTTCTTC; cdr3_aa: CASTKGTTLGEQFF